This T cell receptor beta chain was sequenced in a study of CD8+CD57+ T cells in acquired aplastic anemia. Background on the study: When averaged, DNA from sorted CD4+ and CD8+ cells came to approximately 3 ug.

Germline lookup yields CDR1 SGHDN and CDR2 FVKESK. The CDR3 extends over 14 amino acids. All patients picked for sequencing had shown, by flow cytometry, an expansion of CD8+CD57+ cells. The patients, all of them, had severe acquired aplastic anemia. Patients had received no therapy at the time of blood sampling. Worth noting for this clonotype: The target antigen is unknown. The germline gene is not matched at one end of the junction; a read error may be the cause.

Study results and caveats: Overlapping CD8+ CDR3 repertoires of patients and controls contained twenty-nine shared sequences.

Genomic DNA provided the template from which TCR beta VDJ and CDR3 profiles were obtained. TCRdb recomputed calls from the reads with MiXCR, one row per CDR3 protein. The sample records some 140,000 distinct CDR3 sequences, roughly half being singletons. The genes are TRBV14 and TRBJ2-1, with 11 bases identical to TRBD2. The clonotype comes from a human donor with aplastic anemia. The sequenced sample consisted of sorted CD4+, CD8+, or CD8+CD57+ T cells (not recorded which) from PBMCs. In DNA form, the CDR3 reads TGTGCCAGCAGCCGCTCGACCTTACTAGCGGGGGTGGTCTTC. Its translation is CASSRSTLLAGVVF.